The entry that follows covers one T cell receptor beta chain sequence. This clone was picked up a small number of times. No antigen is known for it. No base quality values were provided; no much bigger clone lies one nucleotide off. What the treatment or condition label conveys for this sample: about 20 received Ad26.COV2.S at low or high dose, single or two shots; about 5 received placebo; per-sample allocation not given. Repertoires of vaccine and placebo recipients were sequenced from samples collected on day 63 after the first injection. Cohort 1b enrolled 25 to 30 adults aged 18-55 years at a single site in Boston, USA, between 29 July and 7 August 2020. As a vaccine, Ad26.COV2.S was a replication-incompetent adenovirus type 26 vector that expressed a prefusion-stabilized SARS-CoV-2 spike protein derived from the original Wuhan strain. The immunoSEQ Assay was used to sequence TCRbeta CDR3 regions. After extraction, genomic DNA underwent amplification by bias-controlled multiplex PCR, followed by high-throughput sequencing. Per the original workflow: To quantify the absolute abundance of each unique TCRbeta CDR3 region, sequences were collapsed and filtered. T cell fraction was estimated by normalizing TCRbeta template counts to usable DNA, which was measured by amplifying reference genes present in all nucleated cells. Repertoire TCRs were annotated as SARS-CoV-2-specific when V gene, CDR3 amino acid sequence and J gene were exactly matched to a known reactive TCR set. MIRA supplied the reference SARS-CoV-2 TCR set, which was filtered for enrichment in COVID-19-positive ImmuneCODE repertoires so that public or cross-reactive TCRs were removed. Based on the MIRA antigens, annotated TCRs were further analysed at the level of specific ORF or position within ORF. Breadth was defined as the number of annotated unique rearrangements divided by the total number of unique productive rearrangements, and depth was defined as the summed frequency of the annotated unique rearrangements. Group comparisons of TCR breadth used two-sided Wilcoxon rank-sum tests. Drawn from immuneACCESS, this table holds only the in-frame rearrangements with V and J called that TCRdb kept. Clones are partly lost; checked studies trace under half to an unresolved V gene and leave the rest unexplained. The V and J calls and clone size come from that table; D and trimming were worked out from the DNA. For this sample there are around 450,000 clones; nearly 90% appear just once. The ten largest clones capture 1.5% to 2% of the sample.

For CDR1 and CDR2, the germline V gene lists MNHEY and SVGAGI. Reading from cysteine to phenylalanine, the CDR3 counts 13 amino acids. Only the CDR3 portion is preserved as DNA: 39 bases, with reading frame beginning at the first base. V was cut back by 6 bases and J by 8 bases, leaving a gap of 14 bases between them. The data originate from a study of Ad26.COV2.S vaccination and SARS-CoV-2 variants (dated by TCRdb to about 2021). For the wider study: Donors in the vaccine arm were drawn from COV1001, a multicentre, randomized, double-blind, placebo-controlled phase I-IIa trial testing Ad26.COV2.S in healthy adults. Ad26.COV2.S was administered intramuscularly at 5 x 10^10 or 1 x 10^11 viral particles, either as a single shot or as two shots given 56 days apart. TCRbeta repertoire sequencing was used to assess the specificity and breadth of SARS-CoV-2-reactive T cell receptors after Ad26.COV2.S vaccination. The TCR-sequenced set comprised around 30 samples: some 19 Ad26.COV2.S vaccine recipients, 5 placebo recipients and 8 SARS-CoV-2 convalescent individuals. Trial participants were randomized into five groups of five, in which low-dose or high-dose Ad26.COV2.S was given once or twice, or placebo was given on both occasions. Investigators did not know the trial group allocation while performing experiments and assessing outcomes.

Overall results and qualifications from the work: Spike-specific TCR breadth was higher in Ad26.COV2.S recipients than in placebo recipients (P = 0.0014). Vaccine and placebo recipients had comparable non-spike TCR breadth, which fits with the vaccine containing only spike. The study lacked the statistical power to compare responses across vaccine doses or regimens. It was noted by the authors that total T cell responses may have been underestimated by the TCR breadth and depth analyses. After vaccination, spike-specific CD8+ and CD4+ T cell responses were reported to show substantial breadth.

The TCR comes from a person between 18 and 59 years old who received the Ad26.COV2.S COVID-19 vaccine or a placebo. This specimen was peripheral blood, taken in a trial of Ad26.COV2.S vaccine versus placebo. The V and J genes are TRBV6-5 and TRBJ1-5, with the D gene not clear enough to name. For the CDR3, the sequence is CASSLQSVEPQHF. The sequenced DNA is TGTGCCAGCAGCCTGCAATCGGTGGAGCCCCAGCATTTT.